By sample fraction, the clone carrying this T cell receptor (beta chain) is medium-sized. This sample is part of a study of T cells in localized non-small cell lung cancer. Clones were sequenced by immunoSEQ multiplex PCR, and TCRdb holds only the in-frame ones, with some missing. The sample lists roughly 1,600 clones, about 24% seen once, with around 10% in the top ten. CDR1 and CDR2 (germline): SGHNT, YENEEA. The length of the CDR3 is 18 residues. V lost 3 bases, J lost 6 bases, and 21 bases lay in between. Here the sequenced sample was lung tumor tissue, taken before any cancer treatment. This sequence was found in a woman aged 40-75 years with stage III lung adenocarcinoma. The chain uses TRBV11-3 and TRBJ1-6; D is possibly TRBD1 (6 bases). CDR3 sequence: CASSLDLLGTSGNSPLHF. As DNA, the CDR3 is TGTGCCAGCAGCTTGGATTTGCTTGGGACATCCGGTAATTCACCCCTCCACTTT. Full variable domain (missing parts from reference TRBV11-3 and TRBJ1-6): EAGVVQSPRYKIIEKKQPVAFWCNPISGHNTLYWYLQNLGQGPELLIRYENEEAVDDSQLPKDRFSAERLKGVDSTLKIQPAELGDSAVYLCASSLDLLGTSGNSPLHFGNGTRLTVT.